These T cell receptor beta chains were read from a single sample in a study of blood T cell repertoires in COVID-19. Data came from immunoSEQ multiplex PCR; TCRdb stores just in-frame clones and leaves some out. Of 190,000 or so clones listed, around 84% were seen once; the top ten hold about 2.6%. Input material: peripheral blood. The receptor set was obtained from a man between 40 and 49 years old with active or convalescent COVID-19. CDR3s include the opening cysteine and the closing phenylalanine or tryptophan. Each record gives: J gene, V gene, D gene, clone size, CDR3 protein, CDR3 DNA. A D gene is named only where the DNA matches it firmly. A clone size is listed for some rows: how often the clone was seen (once, few, many), or a class if it is expanded.

TRBJ2-1 TRBV7-3 TRBD2 . CASSLRGTSGDNEQFF TGTGCCAGCAGCTTAAGGGGGACTAGCGGGGACAATGAGCAGTTCTTC
TRBJ1-1 TRBV27 . . CASSPPFRNTEAFF TGTGCCAGCAGCCCTCCGTTTCGGAACACTGAAGCTTTCTTT
TRBJ2-5 TRBV7-2 TRBD1 . CASSLAIQGSETQYF TGTGCCAGCAGCTTAGCTATACAGGGGTCAGAGACCCAGTACTTC
TRBJ1-1 TRBV12-3/TRBV12-4 . . CASRNGQDWKAFF TGTGCCAGCAGGAACGGGCAGGACTGGAAAGCTTTCTTT
TRBJ2-1 TRBV29-1 TRBD1 . CSAGQGPYNEQFF TGCAGCGCCGGACAGGGGCCCTACAATGAGCAGTTCTTC
TRBJ2-2 TRBV10-3 TRBD2 . CATPQTGGNTGELFF TGTGCCACCCCTCAAACGGGGGGAAACACCGGGGAGCTGTTTTTT
TRBJ1-5 TRBV28 . . CASSTGNQPQHF TGTGCCAGCAGCACGGGCAATCAGCCCCAGCATTTT
TRBJ2-5 TRBV5-4 TRBD2 . CASSTGLAGAQETQYF TGTGCCAGCAGCACCGGACTAGCGGGGGCTCAAGAGACCCAGTACTTC
TRBJ1-3 TRBV10-1 TRBD1 . CASPRQGGIGNTIYF TGCGCCAGCCCAAGACAGGGGGGAATTGGAAACACCATATATTTT
TRBJ1-1 TRBV5-4 TRBD1 . CASSRDRNTEAFF TGTGCCAGCAGCAGGGACAGAAACACTGAAGCTTTCTTT
TRBJ2-1 TRBV6-2/TRBV6-3 . . CASSYSKTDNYNEQFF TGTGCCAGCAGTTACTCGAAGACAGATAATTACAATGAGCAGTTCTTC
TRBJ1-1 TRBV5-5 . . CASSFQYTTNTEAFF TGTGCCAGCAGCTTTCAATACACAACCAACACTGAAGCTTTCTTT
TRBJ2-5 TRBV6-4 TRBD1 . CASSDSVQGLAETQYF TGTGCCAGCAGTGACTCGGTACAGGGGTTGGCAGAGACCCAGTACTTC
TRBJ1-3 TRBV30 TRBD1 . CAWTTGGPSGNTIYF TGTGCCTGGACAACAGGGGGACCCTCTGGAAACACCATATATTTT
TRBJ1-1 TRBV7-8 . once CASSLKRNTEAFF TGTGCCAGCAGCTTAAAGAGGAACACTGAAGCTTTCTTT
TRBJ2-1 TRBV6-2/TRBV6-3 . once CASSSPVGSSYNEQFF TGTGCCAGCAGTTCCCCTGTTGGGAGCTCCTACAATGAGCAGTTCTTC
TRBJ1-4 TRBV27 . few CASSPATNEKLFF TGTGCCAGCAGTCCTGCAACTAATGAAAAACTGTTTTTT
TRBJ2-7 TRBV6-2/TRBV6-3 TRBD1 . CASSTGGRFGEQYF TGTGCCAGCAGTACAGGGGGAAGATTCGGCGAGCAGTACTTC
TRBJ2-3 TRBV19 . . CASSDSAGRRFGTQYF TGTGCCAGTAGTGACTCCGCAGGGCGCCGCTTTGGTACGCAGTATTTT
TRBJ2-1 TRBV27 TRBD2 . CASSAGRGNNEQFF TGTGCCAGCAGCGCGGGGAGGGGAAACAATGAGCAGTTCTTC
TRBJ1-6 TRBV7-8 TRBD1 . CASSLASGQSNSPLHF TGTGCCAGCAGCTTAGCCTCGGGACAGTCCAATTCACCCCTCCACTTT
TRBJ2-7 TRBV28 . . CASSRPPDSYEQYF TGTGCCAGCAGCCGACCTCCGGACAGCTACGAGCAGTACTTC
TRBJ2-1 TRBV10-2 TRBD1 once CASRLGTGALNEQFF TGCGCCAGCAGACTTGGGACAGGGGCTCTCAATGAGCAGTTCTTC
TRBJ2-7 TRBV12-3/TRBV12-4 . . CASSLLGNYEQYF TGTGCCAGCAGTTTATTGGGCAACTACGAGCAGTACTTC
TRBJ2-2 TRBV5-1 . once CASSPWPRGTNTGELFF TGCGCCAGCAGCCCTTGGCCTCGCGGGACGAACACCGGGGAGCTGTTTTTT
TRBJ2-3 TRBV30 . . CAWVVVGTDTQYF TGTGCCTGGGTGGTGGTCGGGACAGATACGCAGTATTTT
TRBJ2-1 TRBV7-2 TRBD2 . CASSSLVWRGGRSYNEQFF TGTGCCAGCAGCTCCTTGGTGTGGCGGGGGGGCCGCTCCTACAATGAGCAGTTCTTC
TRBJ2-7 TRBV5-1 TRBD1 once CASSLDQGAPYEQYF TGCGCCAGCAGCTTGGATCAGGGGGCCCCCTACGAGCAGTACTTC